These 25 T cell receptor delta chains were all obtained from the same sample, sequenced in a study of gamma-delta T cells after stem cell transplantation. TCRdb fed the RT-PCR reads to CATT. The sample shows 2,000 to 2,500 delta-chain clones, less than 2% of them seen only once. Material for sequencing was gamma-delta T cells. These receptors came from a human donor. It is not recorded whose cells these are; they may come from a transplant donor.

In the case of this clone: For this DNA, TCRdb reports the protein of a much larger clone, which diverges at residue 9, most likely from a read error; the protein presented here is translated directly from the DNA. This rearrangement joins TRDV2 to TRDJ1; D might be TRDD2 or TRDD3, each matching 5 bases. This CDR3 spans 17 amino acids. Per germline, CDR1 GEAIGNYY and CDR2 EKD. CDR3 loop: CACGTLRGASYTDKLIF. The DNA for the CDR3 is TGTGCCTGTGGCACCCTTCGGGGGGCCTCGTACACCGATAAACTCATCTTT.

Notes on this clone: A read error is likely here: a far larger clone is one base away. J is TRDJ1 and V is TRDV1; 11 bases agree with TRDD3. Losses at the gene ends were 1 base for V and 0 bases for J; bases not matched to a gene: 25. The germline CDR1 and CDR2 sequences are TSWWSYY and QGS. This CDR3 spans 24 amino acids. The chain's CDR3 is CALGERHLTQLRWGIRLYTDKLIF. The CDR3 DNA reads as TGTGCTCTTGGGGAACGCCACCTAACCCAACTACGATGGGGGATACGCTTGTACACCGATAAACTCATCTTT.

This clone was found a few times. It differs at one base from a far larger clone, so likely a read error. Other nucleotide sequences from this sample produce the same CDR3. The rearrangement uses TRDV2 and TRDJ1; TRDD3 is a possible D gene (6 bases). CDR3 length equals 17 residues. Looked up from germline, CDR1 is GEAIGNYY and CDR2 is EKD. CDR3 bases: TGTGCCTGCGACACACTACTGGGAGAGGGCCACACCGATAAACTCATCTTT. Residues: CACDTLLGEGHTDKLIF.

As for this clone: The TCRdb protein comes from a much larger clone and disagrees with this DNA's translation at residue 12, likely due to a read error; the protein given here is derived from the DNA. V usage is TRDV3 and J usage is TRDJ1; D is unresolved. Germline values: CDR1 TVYSNPD, CDR2 GDNSRS (reference sequence). V was trimmed by 2 bases and J by 4 bases, leaving 26 bases between them. The length of the CDR3 is 17 residues. The DNA of the CDR3 is TGTGCCTTTTTCTCGTCGCGGGTGAGACGAGGAATCGATAAACTCATCTTT. Its translation: CAFFSSRVRRGIDKLIF.

Only a few counts were recorded for this clone. The protein recorded in TCRdb matches a much larger clone and deviates from this DNA's translation at residue 11, suggesting a read error; the protein here is obtained by translating the DNA. The chain couples TRDV2 to TRDJ1; TRDD3 matches at 10 bases. The V gene's germline CDR1 is GEAIGNYY and CDR2 EKD. After removal of 4 bases from V and 0 bases from J, the junction contained 13 bases not matched to a gene. The CDR3 sequence is 18 residues long. CDR3: CACEELGDKGKDTDKLIF. In DNA, the CDR3 is TGTGCCTGTGAGGAGCTGGGGGATAAGGGGAAAGACACCGATAAACTCATCTTT.

Of note for this clone: The protein TCRdb lists belongs to a much larger clone and differs from this DNA's translation at residue 9, which points to a read error; the protein shown is made from the DNA. This rearrangement joins TRDV3 to TRDJ1, with unresolved D. Trimming took 2 bases from V and 2 from J, leaving 24 bases between them. The CDR3 covers 17 residues. The germline CDR1 and CDR2 sequences are TVYSNPD and GDNSRS (reference sequence). CDR3 sequence reads: CAFFSSRVGRGTDKLIF. The CDR3, as DNA: TGTGCCTTTTTCTCGTCGCGGGTGGGACGAGGAACCGATAAACTCATCTTT.

Of note for this clone: A far more abundant clone sits one base away, making this likely a read error. This sample includes further DNA sequences coding for the same CDR3. This chain connects TRDV2 to TRDJ3, with 8 bases identical to TRDD3. The CDR3 extends over 18 amino acids. Per germline, CDR1 GEAIGNYY and CDR2 EKD. In DNA form, the CDR3 reads TGCGCCTGTGACAACACTGGGGGTAGCTCCTGGGACACCCGACAGATGTTTTTC. The encoded protein is CACDNTGGSSWDTRQMFF.

This clone has a handful of counts. TCRdb attributes to this sequence the protein of a much larger clone, which differs from the DNA translation at residue 12; a read error is likely, and the protein displayed is translated from the DNA. J is TRDJ1 and V is TRDV2; 8 bases map to TRDD3. The CDR3 runs to 17 residues. V lost 1 base to trimming and J lost 3 bases; unmatched junction nucleotides: 12. The germline CDR1 and CDR2 sequences are GEAIGNYY and EKD. This CDR3 reads CACDTAWGIPYADKLIF. DNA of the CDR3: TGTGCCTGTGACACGGCGTGGGGGATTCCCTACGCCGATAAACTCATCTTT.

On this clone: TCRdb's listed protein matches a much larger clone and diverges from this DNA's translation at residue 6, likely through a read error; the protein shown comes from the DNA. V gene TRDV2 combines with J gene TRDJ1; D is possibly TRDD2 (7 bases). Trimming removed 4 bases at V and 1 base at J, with 27 bases between. The CDR3 consists of 19 residues. Germline V gene lookup returns CDR1 GEAIGNYY and CDR2 EKD. CDR3 sequence (DNA): TGTGCCTGTGAGGGGATTTCCTACGAAGCGGGGCCACGCACCGATAAACTCATCTTT. Protein product: CACEGISYEAGPRTDKLIF.

Points on this clone: This DNA translates differently at residue 13 from the TCRdb protein, which is that of a much larger clone; a read error is likely, and the protein shown is the DNA's own translation. V is TRDV2 and J is TRDJ3, with 7 bases that match TRDD3. CDR3 length: 19 residues. CDR1 is GEAIGNYY, CDR2 EKD, per germline. The CDR3 region is CACDTVGDKGSWATRQMFF. Here the CDR3 DNA reads TGTGCCTGTGACACCGTCGGGGATAAGGGCTCCTGGGCCACCCGACAGATGTTTTTC.

Details on this clone: The amino acid sequence in TCRdb belongs to a much larger clone and departs from this DNA's translation at residue 12, likely a sequencing read error; the sequence shown is translated from the DNA. This rearrangement joins TRDV2 to TRDJ1, with D perhaps TRDD3 (5 bases). The CDR3 has 17 amino acids. The germline V gene encodes CDR1 GEAIGNYY and CDR2 EKD. V was pared by 0 bases and J by 4 bases, with 20 bases between. The CDR3 loop reads CACDTAGYKPPIDKLIF. The CDR3 DNA reads as TGTGCCTGTGACACCGCTGGGTACAAACCCCCCATCGATAAACTCATCTTT.

Only a few counts were recorded for this clone. TCRdb's entry gives the protein of a much larger clone, which mismatches this DNA's translation at residue 6, likely from a read error; the protein reported here is translated from the DNA. This chain joins TRDV2 and TRDJ1, with 8 nucleotides matching TRDD3. CDR3 length: 15 residues. Germline CDR1 GEAIGNYY, CDR2 EKD. V shed 7 bases, J shed 1 base, and the junction held 10 bases outside the gene matches. CDR3 residues: CACMASGDSTDKLIF. The CDR3 region has the DNA TGTGCCTGCATGGCCTCGGGGGATAGCACCGATAAACTCATCTTT.

The rearrangement links TRDV2 to TRDJ1; 11 bases map to TRDD3. The trim removed 1 base at V and 4 bases at J, leaving 10 bases unmatched. The CDR3 consists of 17 residues. Germline V CDR1 and CDR2: GEAIGNYY, EKD. The CDR3 sequence: CACDTLSLGDRGDKLIF. The CDR3 DNA sequence: TGTGCCTGTGACACTTTATCACTGGGGGATAGGGGCGATAAACTCATCTTT.

This clone was picked up a small number of times. A far larger clone is only one base removed, so a read error is likely. This sample includes further DNA sequences coding for the same CDR3. This chain uses TRDV2 with TRDJ1, with 9 bases lining up with TRDD3. V lost 0 bases and J lost 0; bases outside the gene matches: 10. CDR1 GEAIGNYY and CDR2 EKD come from the germline V gene. This CDR3 contains 18 residues. CDR3 bases: TGTGCCTGTGACACCCTGATGGGGATACGTGGGGACACCGATAAACTCATCTTT. Translation gives CACDTLMGIRGDTDKLIF.

In this sample, this clone is large. The same CDR3 can be traced to other DNA sequences in this sample. The V and J genes are TRDV2 and TRDJ1, with D possibly being TRDD2 (5 bases). This CDR3 contains 15 residues. Germline CDR1 is GEAIGNYY and CDR2 is EKD. Trimming took 0 bases from V and 4 from J, leaving 14 bases between them. In DNA form, the CDR3 reads TGTGCCTGTGACACCGTTTCCTCACGAGGCGATAAACTCATCTTT. Encoded protein: CACDTVSSRGDKLIF.

This clone rates as medium-sized. A single base is all that separates this from a far larger clone, so a read error is likely. The chain joins TRDV2 to TRDJ1; D is unclear. V was shortened by 1 base and J by 0 bases, with 23 bases between the two germline ends. Per germline, CDR1 GEAIGNYY and CDR2 EKD. This CDR3 spans 19 amino acids. For the CDR3, the DNA is TGTGCCTGTGACACGGTAACGAATGGTGCGGAGACGTACACCGATAAACTCATCTTT. This encodes CACDTVTNGAETYTDKLIF.

A remark on this clone: A far larger clone is off by one base, so a read error is likely. Other DNA sequences in this sample translate to the same CDR3. The chain joins TRDV2 to TRDJ1; TRDD3 might be the D (5 bases). The germline V gene encodes CDR1 GEAIGNYY and CDR2 EKD. The CDR3 covers 16 residues. The CDR3, as DNA: TGTGCCTGCGACACCGTTGGGATTCAGTACACCGATAAACTCATCTTT. This codes for CACDTVGIQYTDKLIF.

This clone is medium-sized (0.01 to 0.1%) by share. This chain uses TRDV1 with TRDJ1; 8 bases line up with TRDD3. The germline gives CDR1 TSWWSYY, CDR2 QGS. The CDR3 loop spans 26 amino acids. Trimming removed 0 bases from V and 2 bases from J; junction bases left unmatched: 35. CDR3 nucleotides: TGTGCTCTTGGGGAACTAGCTTCCCCATACTTCCCAGGGGGGATAAGAGTGAAGGTTTGGACCGATAAACTCATCTTT. Its protein is CALGELASPYFPGGIRVKVWTDKLIF.

This clone was picked up a small number of times. This DNA translates differently at residue 11 from the TCRdb protein, which is that of a much larger clone; a read error is likely, and the protein shown is the DNA's own translation. The rearrangement uses TRDV2 and TRDJ1; 7 bases fit TRDD3. Germline V gene data show CDR1 as GEAIGNYY and CDR2 as EKD. V shed 0 bases and J 4 bases; nucleotides not matched to a gene: 19. The CDR3 has 19 residues. The CDR3 sequence is CACDTGALGYPIQLDKLIF. The CDR3 nucleotides are TGTGCCTGTGACACCGGAGCCCTGGGATACCCTATTCAACTCGATAAACTCATCTTT.

This clone has just a few counts. The chain links TRDV2 to TRDJ1, with 10 positions matching TRDD3. The CDR3 runs to 23 residues. J was trimmed by 0 bases and V by 1 base; bases with no gene match: 25. CDR1 is GEAIGNYY and CDR2 is EKD in the germline V gene. The CDR3 coding sequence is TGTGCCTGTGACACTGTTTTTCTTTCTTCCGTACTGGGGGATTTTACGTACACCGATAAACTCATCTTT. It translates to CACDTVFLSSVLGDFTYTDKLIF.

As concerns this clone: TCRdb's entry gives the protein of a much larger clone, which mismatches this DNA's translation at residue 9, likely from a read error; the protein reported here is translated from the DNA. The chain recombines TRDV2 with TRDJ3, with TRDD3 matching 9 bases. Germline trimming cut 4 bases from V and 3 bases from J; bases unmatched to any gene: 9. The germline V gene has CDR1 GEAIGNYY and CDR2 EKD. CDR3 size: 18 residues. Written as DNA, the CDR3 is TGTGCCTGTGATGAGCTGGGGGATGCGAGCTGGGACACCCGACAGATGTTTTTC. Encoded protein: CACDELGDASWDTRQMFF.

This clone was recorded a few times. This likely reflects a read error, since a far larger clone is one base away. This sample includes further DNA sequences coding for the same CDR3. This chain uses TRDV2 with TRDJ2; D is possibly TRDD3 (5 bases). Trimming left V 3 bases short and J 3 bases short, with 16 bases between. The CDR3 totals 16 residues. Germline-derived CDR1 and CDR2 are GEAIGNYY and EKD. The CDR3 nucleotides read TGTGCCTGTGACCCCGTTACTGGCCGGCTGACAGCACAACTCTTCTTT. This translates into CACDPVTGRLTAQLFF.

This clone has only a few counts. The protein TCRdb gives is from a much larger clone and does not agree with this DNA's translation at residue 9, likely a read error; the protein shown here comes from the DNA. This chain joins TRDV2 and TRDJ1; a weak D match, TRDD3 (5 bases). The V end was cut by 1 base, the J end by 1 base, with 21 bases between. Per germline, CDR1 GEAIGNYY and CDR2 EKD. The CDR3 is 18 amino acids. CDR3 residues: CACDTVEGLAGATDKLIF. CDR3 in DNA: TGTGCCTGTGACACTGTGGAAGGGTTAGCGGGGGCCACCGATAAACTCATCTTT.

This clone was observed a handful of times. Since a far larger clone is one base different, this is likely a read error. This chain uses TRDV1 with TRDJ1; 11 bases map to TRDD3. CDR3 length equals 24 residues. Germline trimming cut 1 base from V and 0 bases from J; bases unmatched to any gene: 25. Germline V gene data show CDR1 as TSWWSYY and CDR2 as QGS. CDR3: CALGERLLPQLRWGIRLYTDKLIF. CDR3 sequence (DNA): TGTGCTCTTGGGGAACGCCTCCTACCCCAACTACGATGGGGGATACGCTTGTACACCGATAAACTCATCTTT.

This clone appeared a few times. Since a far larger clone is one base different, this is likely a read error. Other DNA sequences in this specimen translate into the identical CDR3. The gene calls are TRDV2 and TRDJ1; 10 positions match TRDD3. The germline V gene encodes CDR1 GEAIGNYY and CDR2 EKD. The CDR3 is 15 residues long. The CDR3 reads CACDTLGDIADKLIF. DNA of the CDR3: TGTGCCTGTGACACTCTGGGGGATATCGCCGATAAGCTCATCTTT.